This TCR beta chain was recovered during a study of beta chain features in type 1 diabetes. Study-level findings and limits: TCRB CDR3s were moderately but significantly shorter in Type 1 diabetes patients in all four CD4+ subsets.

Expressed TCRB transcripts got sequenced, as all isolated RNA was reverse transcribed. Only in-frame clones appear in the TCRdb table, and some are missing; sequencing was by immunoSEQ multiplex PCR. Of hundreds of thousands of clones in the sample, roughly 12% were seen once. The CDR3 totals 10 residues. V was clipped by 2 bases and J by 7 bases, with 5 bases between them. CDR1 is DFQATT, CDR2 SNEGSKA, per germline (reference sequence). For this clone: Its antigen is still unknown.

The source is a man between 18 and 29 years old with type 1 diabetes. The V and J genes are TRBV20-1 and TRBJ1-2, with no clear D. Sequenced input: naive CD4+ T cells from blood. Here the CDR3 DNA reads TGCAGTGCTAGATTACGTGGCTACACCTTC. Amino acids: CSARLRGYTF.